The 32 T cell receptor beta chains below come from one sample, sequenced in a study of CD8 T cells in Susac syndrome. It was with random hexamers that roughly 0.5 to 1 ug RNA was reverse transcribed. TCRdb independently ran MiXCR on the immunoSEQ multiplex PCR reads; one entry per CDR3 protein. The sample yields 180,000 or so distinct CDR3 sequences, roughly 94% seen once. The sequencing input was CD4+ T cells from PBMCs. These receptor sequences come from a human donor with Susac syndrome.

CDR3 nucleotide sequence: TGCGCCAGCAGCCTCCTTTACAGCTCCTACAATGAGCAGTTCTTC. Translated: CASSLLYSSYNEQFF. This chain connects TRBV4-1 to TRBJ2-1; no clear D gene. V lost 4 bases and J 0 bases, leaving 10 bases between the germline ends. This CDR3 is built from 15 residues. In germline, CDR1 is MGHRA, CDR2 YSYEKL.

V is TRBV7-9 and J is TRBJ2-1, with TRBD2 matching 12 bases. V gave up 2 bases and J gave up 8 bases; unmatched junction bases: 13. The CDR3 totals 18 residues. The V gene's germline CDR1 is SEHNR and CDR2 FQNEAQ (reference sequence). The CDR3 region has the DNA TGTGCCAGCAGCTTATCCCCCCGGGCTAGCGGGAGGGACTATGAGCAGTTCTTC. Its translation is CASSLSPRASGRDYEQFF.

As DNA, the CDR3 is TGTGCCAGCAGCTACGGAGGAAACACCATATATTTT. Encoded protein: CASSYGGNTIYF. V gene TRBV7-4 combines with J gene TRBJ1-3; D remains ambiguous. The V gene lost 4 bases and the J gene lost 4 bases, with 5 bases spanning the gap. The germline V gene has CDR1 SGHVT and CDR2 SQSDAQ. This CDR3 region has 12 residues.

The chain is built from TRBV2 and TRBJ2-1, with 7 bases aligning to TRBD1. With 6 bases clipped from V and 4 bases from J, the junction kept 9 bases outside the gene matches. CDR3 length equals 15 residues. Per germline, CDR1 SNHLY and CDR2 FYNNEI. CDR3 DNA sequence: TGTGCCAGCAGAAGAGGGACAGAACCTTACAATGAGCAGTTCTTC. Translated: CASRRGTEPYNEQFF.

Here the CDR3 reads CASSATGGLNQPQHF. In DNA, the CDR3 is TGTGCCAGTAGCGCGACAGGGGGACTCAATCAGCCCCAGCATTTT. This chain links TRBV19 with TRBJ1-5, with 9 bases matching TRBD1. The CDR3 is made up of 15 amino acids. Looked up from germline, CDR1 is LNHDA and CDR2 is SQIVND (reference sequence). J gave up 3 bases and V 6 bases, and 6 bases lay outside the gene matches.

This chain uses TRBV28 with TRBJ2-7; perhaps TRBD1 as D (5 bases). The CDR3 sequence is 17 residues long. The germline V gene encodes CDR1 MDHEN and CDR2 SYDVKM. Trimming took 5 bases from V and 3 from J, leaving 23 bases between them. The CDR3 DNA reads TGTGCCAGCAGTCCCTTCAACCCAGGGTCCCCCATCTACGAGCAGTACTTC. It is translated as CASSPFNPGSPIYEQYF.

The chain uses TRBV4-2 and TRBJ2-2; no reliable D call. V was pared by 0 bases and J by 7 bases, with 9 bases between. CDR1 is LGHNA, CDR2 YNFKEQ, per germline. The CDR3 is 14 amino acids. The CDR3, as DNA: TGTGCCAGCAGCCAAGAGGCCTCGGTCGGGGAGCTGTTTTTT. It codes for CASSQEASVGELFF.

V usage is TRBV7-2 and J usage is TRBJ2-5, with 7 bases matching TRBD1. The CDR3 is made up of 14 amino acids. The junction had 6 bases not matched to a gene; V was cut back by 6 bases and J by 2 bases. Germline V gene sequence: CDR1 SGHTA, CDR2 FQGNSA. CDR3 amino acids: CASSLQGEQETQYF. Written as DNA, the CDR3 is TGTGCCAGCAGTCTCCAGGGGGAACAAGAGACCCAGTACTTC.

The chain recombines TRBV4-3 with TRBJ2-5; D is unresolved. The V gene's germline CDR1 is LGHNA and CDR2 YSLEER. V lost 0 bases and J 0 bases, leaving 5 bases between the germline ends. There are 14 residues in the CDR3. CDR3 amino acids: CASSQDLYQETQYF. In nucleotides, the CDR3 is TGCGCCAGCAGCCAAGACTTGTACCAAGAGACCCAGTACTTC.

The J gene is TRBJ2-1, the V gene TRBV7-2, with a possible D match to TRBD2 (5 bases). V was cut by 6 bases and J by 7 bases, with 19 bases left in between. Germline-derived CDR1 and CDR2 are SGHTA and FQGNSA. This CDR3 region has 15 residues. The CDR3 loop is CASSSYSLASNEQFF. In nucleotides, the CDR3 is TGTGCCAGCAGTTCGTATAGTCTAGCTTCGAATGAGCAGTTCTTC. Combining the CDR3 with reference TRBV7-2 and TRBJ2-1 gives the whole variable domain GAGVSQSPSNKVTEKGKDVELRCDPISGHTALYWYRQSLGQGLEFLIYFQGNSAPDKSGLPSDRFSAERTGGSVSTLTIQRTQQEDSAVYLCASSSYSLASNEQFFGPGTRLTVL.

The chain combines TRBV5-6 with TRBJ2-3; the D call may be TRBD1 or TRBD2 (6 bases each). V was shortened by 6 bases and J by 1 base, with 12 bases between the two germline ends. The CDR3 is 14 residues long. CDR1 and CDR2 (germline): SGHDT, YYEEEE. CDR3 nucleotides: TGTGCCAGCACCTGGGGGGCCGGCACAGATACGCAGTATTTT. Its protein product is CASTWGAGTDTQYF.

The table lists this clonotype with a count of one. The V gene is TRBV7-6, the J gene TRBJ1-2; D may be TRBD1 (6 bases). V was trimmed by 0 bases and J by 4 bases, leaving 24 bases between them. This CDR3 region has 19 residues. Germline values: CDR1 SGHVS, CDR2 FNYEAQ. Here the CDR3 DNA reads TGTGCCAGCAGCTTAGCGGGAGGGGCCGTCGGACAGATGGGCTATGGCTACACCTTC. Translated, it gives CASSLAGGAVGQMGYGYTF.

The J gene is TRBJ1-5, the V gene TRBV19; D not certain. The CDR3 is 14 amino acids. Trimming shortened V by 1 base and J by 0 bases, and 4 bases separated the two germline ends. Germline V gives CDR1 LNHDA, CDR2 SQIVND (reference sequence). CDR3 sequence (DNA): TGTGCCAGTAGTATAGCGAGTAGCAATCAGCCCCAGCATTTT. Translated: CASSIASSNQPQHF.

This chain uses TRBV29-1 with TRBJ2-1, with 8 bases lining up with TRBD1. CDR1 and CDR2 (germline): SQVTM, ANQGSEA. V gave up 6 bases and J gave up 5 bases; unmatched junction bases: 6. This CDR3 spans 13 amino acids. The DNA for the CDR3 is TGCAGCGTAGGCTGGACAGGGAACAATGAGCAGTTCTTC. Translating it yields CSVGWTGNNEQFF.

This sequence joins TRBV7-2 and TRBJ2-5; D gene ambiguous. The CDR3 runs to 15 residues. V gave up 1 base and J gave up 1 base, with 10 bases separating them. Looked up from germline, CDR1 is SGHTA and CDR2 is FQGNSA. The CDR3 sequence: CASSLVGQPQETQYF. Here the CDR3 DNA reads TGTGCCAGCAGCTTAGTAGGGCAGCCCCAAGAGACCCAGTACTTC.

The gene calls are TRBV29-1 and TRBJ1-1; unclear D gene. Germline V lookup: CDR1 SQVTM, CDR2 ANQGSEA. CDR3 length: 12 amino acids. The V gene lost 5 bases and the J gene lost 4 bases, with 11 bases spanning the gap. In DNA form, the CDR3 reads TGCAGCGTTATAGGGTTCGGCACTGAAGCTTTCTTT. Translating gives CSVIGFGTEAFF.

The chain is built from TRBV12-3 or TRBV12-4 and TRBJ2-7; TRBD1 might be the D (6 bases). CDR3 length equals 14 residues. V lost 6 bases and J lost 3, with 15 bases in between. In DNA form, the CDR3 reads TGTGCCAGCAGCCCGGGACATAACTACTACGAGCAGTACTTC. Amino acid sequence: CASSPGHNYYEQYF.

The CDR3 nucleotides are TGCAGCGTTACGACTCCAGCGAGAGGCTACACCTTC. Its protein product is CSVTTPARGYTF. V usage is TRBV29-1 and J usage is TRBJ1-2, with D hard to call. This CDR3 contains 12 residues. Germline loops: CDR1 SQVTM, CDR2 ANQGSEA. V lost 5 bases and J lost 8, with 15 bases in between.

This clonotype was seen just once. The CDR3 region has the DNA TGCAGCGTTGAAGTAGGGGGGGCTAGTGAAAAACTGTTTTTT. Translated, it gives CSVEVGGASEKLFF. The chain employs TRBV29-1 and TRBJ1-4, with a possible D match to TRBD1 (6 bases). The ends were cut back, 1 base at V and 7 bases at J, with 13 bases in the middle. In germline, CDR1 is SQVTM, CDR2 ANQGSEA. This CDR3 is 14 amino acids long.

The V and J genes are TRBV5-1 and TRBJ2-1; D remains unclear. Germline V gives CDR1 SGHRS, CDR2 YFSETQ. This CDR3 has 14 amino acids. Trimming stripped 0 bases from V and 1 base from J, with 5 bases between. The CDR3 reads CASSLGQSYNEQFF. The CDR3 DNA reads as TGCGCCAGCAGCTTGGGCCAGTCCTACAATGAGCAGTTCTTC.

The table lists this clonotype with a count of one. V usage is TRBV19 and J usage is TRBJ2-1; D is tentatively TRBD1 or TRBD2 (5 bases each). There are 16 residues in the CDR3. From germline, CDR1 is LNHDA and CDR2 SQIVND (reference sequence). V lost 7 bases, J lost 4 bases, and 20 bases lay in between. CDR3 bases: TGTGCCAGTACCCTCGAAGGGGCAGGGACGTACAATGAGCAGTTCTTC. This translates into CASTLEGAGTYNEQFF.

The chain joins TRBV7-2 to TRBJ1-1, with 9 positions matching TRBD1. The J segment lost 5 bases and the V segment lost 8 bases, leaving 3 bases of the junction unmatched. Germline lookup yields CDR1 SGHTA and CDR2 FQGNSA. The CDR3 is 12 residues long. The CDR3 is CASGTGLTEAFF. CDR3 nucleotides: TGTGCCAGCGGGACAGGGTTAACTGAAGCTTTCTTT.

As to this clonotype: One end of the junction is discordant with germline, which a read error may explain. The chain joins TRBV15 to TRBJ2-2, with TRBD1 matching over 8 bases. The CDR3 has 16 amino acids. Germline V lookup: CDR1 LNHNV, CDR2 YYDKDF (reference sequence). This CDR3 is CATSRDRGGTTGELFF. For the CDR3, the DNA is TGTGCCACCAGCCGAGACAGGGGAGGTACCACCGGGGAGCTGTTTTTT.

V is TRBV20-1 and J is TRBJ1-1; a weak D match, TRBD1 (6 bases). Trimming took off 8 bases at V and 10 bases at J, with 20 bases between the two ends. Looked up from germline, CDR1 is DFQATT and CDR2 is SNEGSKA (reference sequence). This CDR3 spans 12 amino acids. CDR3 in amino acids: CSPSRGGAIAFF. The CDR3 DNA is TGCAGTCCGAGCAGAGGGGGGGCAATAGCTTTCTTT.

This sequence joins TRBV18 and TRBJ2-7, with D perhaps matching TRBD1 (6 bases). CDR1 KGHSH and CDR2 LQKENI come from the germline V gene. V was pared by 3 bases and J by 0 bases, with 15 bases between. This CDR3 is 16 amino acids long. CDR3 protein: CASSPFRDTSSYEQYF. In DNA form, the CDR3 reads TGTGCCAGCTCACCGTTCCGGGACACGAGCTCCTACGAGCAGTACTTC.

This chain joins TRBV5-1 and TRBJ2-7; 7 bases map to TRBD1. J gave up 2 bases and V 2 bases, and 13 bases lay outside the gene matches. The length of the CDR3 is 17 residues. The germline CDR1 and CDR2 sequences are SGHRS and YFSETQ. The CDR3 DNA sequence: TGCGCCAGCAGCTTTTATCAAGGGGGCGAAGCTACCTACGAGCAGTACTTC. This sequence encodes CASSFYQGGEATYEQYF.

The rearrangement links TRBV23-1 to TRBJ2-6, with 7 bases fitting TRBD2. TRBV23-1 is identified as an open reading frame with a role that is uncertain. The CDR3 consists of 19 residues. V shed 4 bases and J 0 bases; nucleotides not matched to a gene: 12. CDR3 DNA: TGCGCCAGCAGTCCCCAGGCGGGGGAATGGGGCTCTGGGGCCAACGTCCTGACTTTC. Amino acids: CASSPQAGEWGSGANVLTF.

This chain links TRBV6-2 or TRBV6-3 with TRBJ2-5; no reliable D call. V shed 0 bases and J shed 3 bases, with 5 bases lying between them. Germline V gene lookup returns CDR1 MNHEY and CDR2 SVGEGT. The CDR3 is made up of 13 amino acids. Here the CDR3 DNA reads TGTGCCAGCAGTTACTCAAGGAAAGAGACCCAGTACTTC. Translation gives CASSYSRKETQYF.

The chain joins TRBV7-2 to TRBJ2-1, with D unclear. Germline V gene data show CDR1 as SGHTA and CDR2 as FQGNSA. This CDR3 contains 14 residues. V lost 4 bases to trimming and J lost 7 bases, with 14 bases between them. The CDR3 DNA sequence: TGTGCCAGCAGCTCCCCCTCAGTACCAAATGAGCAGTTCTTC. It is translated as CASSSPSVPNEQFF.

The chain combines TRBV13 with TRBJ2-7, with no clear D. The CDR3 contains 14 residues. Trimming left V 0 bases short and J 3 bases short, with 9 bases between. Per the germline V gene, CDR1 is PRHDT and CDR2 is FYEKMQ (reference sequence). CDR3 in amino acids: CASSLGPAHYEQYF. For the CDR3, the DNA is TGTGCCAGCAGCTTAGGCCCGGCCCACTACGAGCAGTACTTC.

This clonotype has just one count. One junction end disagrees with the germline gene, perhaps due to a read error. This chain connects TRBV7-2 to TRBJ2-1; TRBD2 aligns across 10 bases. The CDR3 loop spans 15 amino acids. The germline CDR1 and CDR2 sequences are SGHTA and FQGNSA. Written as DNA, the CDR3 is TGTGCCAGCACCTTAGCGGGAGGTCCCTACAATGAGCAGTTCTTC. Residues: CASTLAGGPYNEQFF.

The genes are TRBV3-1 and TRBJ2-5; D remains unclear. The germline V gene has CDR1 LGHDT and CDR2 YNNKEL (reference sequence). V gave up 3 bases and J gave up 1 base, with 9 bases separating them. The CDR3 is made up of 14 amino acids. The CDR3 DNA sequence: TGTGCCAGCAGCCACGGAATAGTCCAAGAGACCCAGTACTTC. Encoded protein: CASSHGIVQETQYF.